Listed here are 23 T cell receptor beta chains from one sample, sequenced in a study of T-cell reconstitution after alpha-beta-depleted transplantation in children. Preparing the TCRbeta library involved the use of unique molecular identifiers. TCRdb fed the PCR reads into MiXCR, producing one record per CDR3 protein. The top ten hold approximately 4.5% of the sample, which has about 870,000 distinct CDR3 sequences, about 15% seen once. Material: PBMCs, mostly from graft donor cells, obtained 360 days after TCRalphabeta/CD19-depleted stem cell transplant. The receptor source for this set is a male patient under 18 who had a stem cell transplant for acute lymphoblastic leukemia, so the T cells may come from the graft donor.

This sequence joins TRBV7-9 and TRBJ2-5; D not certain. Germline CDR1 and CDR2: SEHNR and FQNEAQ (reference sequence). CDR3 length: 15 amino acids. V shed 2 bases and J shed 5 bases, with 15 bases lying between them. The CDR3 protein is CASSLLGNKIETQYF. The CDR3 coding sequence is TGTGCCAGCAGCTTATTAGGGAATAAGATTGAGACCCAGTACTTC. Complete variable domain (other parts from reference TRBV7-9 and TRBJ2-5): DTGVSQNPRHKITKRGQNVTFRCDPISEHNRLYWYRQTLGQGPEFLTYFQNEAQLEKSRLLSDRFSAERPKGSFSTLEIQRTEQGDSAMYLCASSLLGNKIETQYFGPGTRLLVL.

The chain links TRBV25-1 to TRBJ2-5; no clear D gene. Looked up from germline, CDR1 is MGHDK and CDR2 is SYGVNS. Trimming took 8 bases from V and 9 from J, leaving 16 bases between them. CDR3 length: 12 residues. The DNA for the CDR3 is TGTGCCAGCGGCCTTCCGAGGTCGGCCCAGTACTTC. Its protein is CASGLPRSAQYF.

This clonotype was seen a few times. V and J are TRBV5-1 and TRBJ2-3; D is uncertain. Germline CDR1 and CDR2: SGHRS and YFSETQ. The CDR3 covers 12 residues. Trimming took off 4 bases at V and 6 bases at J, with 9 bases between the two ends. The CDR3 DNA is TGCGCCAGCAGCACTGCATGGGATACGCAGTATTTT. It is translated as CASSTAWDTQYF.

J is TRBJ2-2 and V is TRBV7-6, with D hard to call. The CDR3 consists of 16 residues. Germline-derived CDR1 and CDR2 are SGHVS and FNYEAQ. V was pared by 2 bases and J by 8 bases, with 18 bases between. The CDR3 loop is CASSLPRGLKRGELFF. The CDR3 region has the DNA TGTGCCAGCAGCTTACCCAGAGGCCTAAAAAGGGGGGAGCTGTTTTTT.

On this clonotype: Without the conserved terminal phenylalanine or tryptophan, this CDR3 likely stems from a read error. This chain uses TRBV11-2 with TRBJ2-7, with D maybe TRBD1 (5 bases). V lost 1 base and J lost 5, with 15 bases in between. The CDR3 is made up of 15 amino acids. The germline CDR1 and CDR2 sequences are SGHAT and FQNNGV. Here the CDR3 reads CASSLVRQGTHEQYS. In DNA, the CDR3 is TGTGCCAGCAGCTTAGTTCGGCAGGGCACCCACGAGCAGTACTCC.

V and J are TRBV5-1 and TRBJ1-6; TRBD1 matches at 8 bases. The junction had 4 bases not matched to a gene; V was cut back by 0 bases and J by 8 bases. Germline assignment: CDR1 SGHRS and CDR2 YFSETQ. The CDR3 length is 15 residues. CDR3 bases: TGCGCCAGCAGCTTGGGGACAGGGAATTATTCACCCCTCCACTTT. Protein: CASSLGTGNYSPLHF.

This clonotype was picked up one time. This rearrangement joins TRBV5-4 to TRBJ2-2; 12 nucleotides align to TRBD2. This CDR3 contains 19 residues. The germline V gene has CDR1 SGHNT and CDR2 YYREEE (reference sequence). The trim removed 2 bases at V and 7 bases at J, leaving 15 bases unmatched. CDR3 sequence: CASSFLSTSGGGYGGELFF. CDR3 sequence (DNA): TGTGCCAGCAGCTTCCTTTCGACTAGCGGGGGCGGGTACGGCGGGGAGCTGTTTTTT.

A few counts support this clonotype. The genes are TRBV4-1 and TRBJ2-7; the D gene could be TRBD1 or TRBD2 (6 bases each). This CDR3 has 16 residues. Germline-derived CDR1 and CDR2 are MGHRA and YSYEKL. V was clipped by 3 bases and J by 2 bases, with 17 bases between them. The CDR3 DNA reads TGCGCCAGCAGCCAGCTTCCCGGGGGCGAAACCTACGAGCAGTACTTC. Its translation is CASSQLPGGETYEQYF.

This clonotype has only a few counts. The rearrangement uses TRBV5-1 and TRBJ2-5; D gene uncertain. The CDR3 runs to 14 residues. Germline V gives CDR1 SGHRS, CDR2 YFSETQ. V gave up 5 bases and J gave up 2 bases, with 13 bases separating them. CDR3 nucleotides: TGCGCCAGCAGTTCTTCTCCGGGTCAAGAGACCCAGTACTTC. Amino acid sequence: CASSSSPGQETQYF.

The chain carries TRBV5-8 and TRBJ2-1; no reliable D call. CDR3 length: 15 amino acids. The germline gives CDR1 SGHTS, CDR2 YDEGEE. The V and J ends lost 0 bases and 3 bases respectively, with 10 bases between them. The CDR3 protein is CASSLEGAGYNEQFF. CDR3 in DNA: TGTGCCAGCAGCTTGGAGGGCGCTGGCTACAATGAGCAGTTCTTC.

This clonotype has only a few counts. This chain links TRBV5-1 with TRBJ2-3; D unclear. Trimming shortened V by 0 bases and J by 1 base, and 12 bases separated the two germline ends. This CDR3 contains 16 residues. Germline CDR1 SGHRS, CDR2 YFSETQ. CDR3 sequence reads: CASSLAVGVRTDTQYF. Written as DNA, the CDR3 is TGCGCCAGCAGCTTGGCCGTAGGAGTTCGCACAGATACGCAGTATTTT.

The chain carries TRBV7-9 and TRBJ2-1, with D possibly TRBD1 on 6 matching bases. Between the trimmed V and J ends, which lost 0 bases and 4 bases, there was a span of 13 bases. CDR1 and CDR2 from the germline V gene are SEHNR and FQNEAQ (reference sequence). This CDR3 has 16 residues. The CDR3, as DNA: TGTGCCAGCAGCTTAGCTACAGGGTTGGGATACAATGAGCAGTTCTTC. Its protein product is CASSLATGLGYNEQFF.

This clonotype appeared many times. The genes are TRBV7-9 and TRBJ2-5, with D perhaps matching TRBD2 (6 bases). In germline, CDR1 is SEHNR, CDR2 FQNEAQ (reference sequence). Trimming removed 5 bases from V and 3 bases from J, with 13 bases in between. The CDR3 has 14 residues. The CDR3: CASSPTGLKETQYF. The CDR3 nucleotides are TGTGCCAGCAGCCCAACGGGACTCAAAGAGACCCAGTACTTC.

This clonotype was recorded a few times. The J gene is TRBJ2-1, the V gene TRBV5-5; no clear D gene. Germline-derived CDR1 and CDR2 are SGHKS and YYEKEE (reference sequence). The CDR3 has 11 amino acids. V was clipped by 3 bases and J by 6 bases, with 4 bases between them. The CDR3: CASSSTNEQFF. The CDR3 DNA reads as TGTGCCAGCAGCTCGACCAATGAGCAGTTCTTC.

CDR3 nucleotides: TGCGCCAGCAGCCAGGGAGGGGGGTATTACGAGCAGTACTTC. This sequence encodes CASSQGGGYYEQYF. V gene TRBV4-3 combines with J gene TRBJ2-7, with D possibly TRBD2 on 7 matching bases. The germline V and J ends were trimmed by 3 bases and 4 bases, with 13 bases remaining between them. Germline V gene lookup returns CDR1 LGHNA and CDR2 YSLEER. This CDR3 spans 14 amino acids.

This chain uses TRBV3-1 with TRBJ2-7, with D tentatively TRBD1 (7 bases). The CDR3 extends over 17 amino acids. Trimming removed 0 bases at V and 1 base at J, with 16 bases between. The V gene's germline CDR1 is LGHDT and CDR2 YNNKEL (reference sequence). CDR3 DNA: TGTGCCAGCAGCCAAGAGGAGGGGGCGGCTTCGTCCTACGAGCAGTACTTC. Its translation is CASSQEEGAASSYEQYF.

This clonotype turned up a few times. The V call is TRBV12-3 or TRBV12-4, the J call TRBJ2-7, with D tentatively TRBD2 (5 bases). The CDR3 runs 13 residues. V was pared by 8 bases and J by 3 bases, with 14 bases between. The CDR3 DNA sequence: TGTGCCAGCCGTCCCGGGGTCCTCTACGAGCAGTACTTC. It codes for CASRPGVLYEQYF.

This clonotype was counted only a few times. This chain's CDR3 is CASSSTGQGGPSNTGELFF. The CDR3 DNA sequence: TGTGCCAGCAGCTCGACCGGACAGGGTGGGCCGTCGAACACCGGGGAGCTGTTTTTT. The chain recombines TRBV12-3 or TRBV12-4 with TRBJ2-2, with 8 positions matching TRBD1. The CDR3 sequence is 19 residues long. The junction had 15 bases not matched to a gene; V was cut back by 6 bases and J by 0 bases.

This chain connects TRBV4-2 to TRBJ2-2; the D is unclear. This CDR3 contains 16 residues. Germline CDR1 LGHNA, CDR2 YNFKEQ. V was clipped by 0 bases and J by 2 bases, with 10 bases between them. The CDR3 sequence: CASSQDPFRNTGELFF. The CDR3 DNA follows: TGTGCCAGCAGCCAAGACCCGTTCCGAAACACCGGGGAGCTGTTTTTT.

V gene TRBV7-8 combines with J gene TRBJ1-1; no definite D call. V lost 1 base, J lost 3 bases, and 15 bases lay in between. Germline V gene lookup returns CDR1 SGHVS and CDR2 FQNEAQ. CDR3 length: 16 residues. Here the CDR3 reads CASSLGIGGWDTEAFF. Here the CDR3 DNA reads TGTGCCAGCAGCTTAGGAATAGGCGGGTGGGACACTGAAGCTTTCTTT. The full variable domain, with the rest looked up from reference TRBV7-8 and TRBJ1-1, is GAGVSQSPRYKVAKRGQDVALRCDPISGHVSLFWYQQALGQGPEFLTYFQNEAQLDKSGLPSDRFFAERPEGSVSTLKIQRTQQEDSAVYLCASSLGIGGWDTEAFFGQGTRLTVV.

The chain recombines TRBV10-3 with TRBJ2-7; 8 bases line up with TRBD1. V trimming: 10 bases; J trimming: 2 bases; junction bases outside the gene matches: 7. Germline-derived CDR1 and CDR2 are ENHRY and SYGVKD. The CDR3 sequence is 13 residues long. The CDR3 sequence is CATWTGSTYEQYF. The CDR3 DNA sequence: TGTGCCACCTGGACAGGGTCTACCTACGAGCAGTACTTC.

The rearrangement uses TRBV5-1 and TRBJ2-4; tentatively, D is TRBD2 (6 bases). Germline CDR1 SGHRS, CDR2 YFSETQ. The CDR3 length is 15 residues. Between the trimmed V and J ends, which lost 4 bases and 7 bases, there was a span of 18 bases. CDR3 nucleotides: TGCGCCAGCAGCGAAGGGACCCGGGGGTGGAACATTCAGTACTTC. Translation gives CASSEGTRGWNIQYF.

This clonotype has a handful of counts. CDR3 amino acids: CATNPGGGRDNEQFF. In DNA form, the CDR3 reads TGTGCCACCAATCCCGGAGGGGGACGGGACAATGAGCAGTTCTTC. The chain carries TRBV24-1 and TRBJ2-1; tentatively, D is TRBD1 or TRBD2 (6 bases each). Between the trimmed V and J ends, which lost 8 bases and 5 bases, there was a span of 18 bases. This CDR3 is 15 amino acids long. The germline V gene encodes CDR1 KGHDR and CDR2 SFDVKD.